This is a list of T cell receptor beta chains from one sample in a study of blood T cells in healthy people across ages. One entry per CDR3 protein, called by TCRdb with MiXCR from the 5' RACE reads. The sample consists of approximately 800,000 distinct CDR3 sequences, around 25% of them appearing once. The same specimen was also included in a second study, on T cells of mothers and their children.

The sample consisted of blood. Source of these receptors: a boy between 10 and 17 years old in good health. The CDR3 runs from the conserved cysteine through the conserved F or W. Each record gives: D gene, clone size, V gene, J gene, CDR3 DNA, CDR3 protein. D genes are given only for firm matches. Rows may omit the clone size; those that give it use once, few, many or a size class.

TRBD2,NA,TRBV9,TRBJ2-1,TGTGCTAGCAGCGAGGGGACTAGCGGGCAGTTTTACAATGAGCAGTTCTTC,CASSEGTSGQFYNEQFF
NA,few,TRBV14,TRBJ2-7,TGTGCCAGCAGCCAAGACGGGGGTGTTACCGAGCAGTACTTC,CASSQDGGVTEQYF
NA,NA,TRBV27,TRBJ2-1,TGTGCCAGCAGTTTTGGAGACCGCTACAATGAGCAGTTCTTC,CASSFGDRYNEQFF
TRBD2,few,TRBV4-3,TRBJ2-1,TGCGCCAGCAGCCAAGATTTTAGCGGGGAGAATGAGCAGTTCTTC,CASSQDFSGENEQFF
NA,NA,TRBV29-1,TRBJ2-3,TGCAGCGTTGAAAGAAAGGCAGGGGGGGATACGCAGTATTTT,CSVERKAGGDTQYF
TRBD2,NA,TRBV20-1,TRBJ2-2,TGCAGTGCAGCGACTAGCGGGGGGGCCACCGGGGAGCTGTTTTTT,CSAATSGGATGELFF
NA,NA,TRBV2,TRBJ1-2,TGTGCCAGCAGTGAAAACAGACTCTATGGCTACACCTTC,CASSENRLYGYTF
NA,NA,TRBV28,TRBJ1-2,TGTGCCAGCCAGAGCTTGGCCTCTAACTATGGCTACACCTTC,CASQSLASNYGYTF
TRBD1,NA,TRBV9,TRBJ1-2,TGTGCCAGCAGCCTAAGTGACAGGGGGTCCTATGGCTACACCTTC,CASSLSDRGSYGYTF
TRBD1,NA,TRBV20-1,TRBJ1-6,TGCAGTGCCCGTCCCGGACAGGGTTTGTGGCCCCTCCACTTT,CSARPGQGLWPLHF
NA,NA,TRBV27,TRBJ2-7,TGTGCCAGCAGTTCCCCTCTGGAGGGTTCCTACGAGCAGTACTTC,CASSSPLEGSYEQYF
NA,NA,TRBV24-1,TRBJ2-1,TGTGCCACCAGTGCTAATAGCGGCACCGATTACAATGAGCAGTTCTTC,CATSANSGTDYNEQFF
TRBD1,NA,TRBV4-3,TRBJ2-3,TGCGCCAGCAGCCATGCCGGGACAGGGTCTGATACGCAGTATTTT,CASSHAGTGSDTQYF
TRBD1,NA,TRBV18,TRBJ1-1,TGTGCCAGCTCACCGCGGGACAGAAAGAACACTGAAGCTTTCTTT,CASSPRDRKNTEAFF
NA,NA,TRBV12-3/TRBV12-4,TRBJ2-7,TGTGCCAGCAGTTTAGCCATGGACAGCTACGAGCAGTACTTC,CASSLAMDSYEQYF
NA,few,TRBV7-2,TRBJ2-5,TGTGCCAGCAGCTTAGTTATTCCGGGAGAGGTCATCATAAAGACCCAGTACTTC,CASSLVIPGEVIIKTQYF
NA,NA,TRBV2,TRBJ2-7,TGTGCCAGCAGTAAAGGGTACGAGCCCAACGAGCAGTACTTC,CASSKGYEPNEQYF
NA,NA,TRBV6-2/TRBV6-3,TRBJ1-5,TGTGCCAGCAGTACAGACTGGGACGGTAGCCCCCAGCATTTT,CASSTDWDGSPQHF
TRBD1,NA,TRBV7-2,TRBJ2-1,TGTGCCAGCAATGTCGGACAGGGATCCTACAATGAGCAGTTCTTC,CASNVGQGSYNEQFF
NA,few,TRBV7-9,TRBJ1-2,TGTGCCAGCAGCTTAATGCCTGCTCAGGGAAACTATGGCTACACCTTC,CASSLMPAQGNYGYTF
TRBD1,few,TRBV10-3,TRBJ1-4,TGTGCCATCAGTAGTACAGGGGAATTCGATGAAAAACTGTTTTTT,CAISSTGEFDEKLFF